This T cell receptor (beta chain) comes out of a study of shared T cell receptors in the human thymus. V shed 1 base and J 4 bases; nucleotides not matched to a gene: 8. This CDR3 contains 17 residues. From germline, CDR1 is SGHAT and CDR2 FQNNGV. The data were produced by immunoSEQ multiplex PCR, yet TCRdb's version contains in-frame clones alone and is incomplete. Among more than 550,000 clones, roughly 85% were seen once, and the ten largest hold 0.008% to 0.011%. These data were also filed under a second study, of human thymus T cells.

The clonotype comes from a girl under three years old with a congenital heart defect. The chain couples TRBV11-2 to TRBJ1-5, with TRBD1 matching over 9 bases. Source material: thymocytes. The CDR3 DNA follows: TGTGCCAGCAGCTTAGGTGGGACAGGGAAAGTAAATCAGCCCCAGCATTTT. As protein: CASSLGGTGKVNQPQHF. The variable domain in full, with the rest retrieved from reference TRBV11-2 and TRBJ1-5, is EAGVAQSPRYKIIEKRQSVAFWCNPISGHATLYWYQQILGQGPKLLIQFQNNGVVDDSQLPKDRFSAERLKGVDSTLKIQPAKLEDSAVYLCASSLGGTGKVNQPQHFGDGTRLSIL.